The text below deals with one T cell receptor beta chain. These data belong to a study of blood T cell repertoires in COVID-19. The Seattle patients joined while their infection was active and were tracked longitudinally afterward. Data came from immunoSEQ multiplex PCR; TCRdb stores just in-frame clones and leaves some out. The sample lists about 170,000 clones, about four fifths occurring once. Trimming removed 2 bases at V and 2 bases at J, with 12 bases between. Germline assignment: CDR1 SGHDT and CDR2 YYEEEE. This CDR3 has 15 residues. The chain has TRBV5-6 and TRBJ2-3, with TRBD1 as a possible D gene (6 bases). This receptor was obtained from a woman of 80 years or more with COVID-19, enrolled during active disease. Sequencing was carried out using peripheral blood. CDR3 protein: CASSFLGTNTDTQYF. CDR3 DNA: TGTGCCAGCAGCTTTTTGGGGACAAACACAGATACGCAGTATTTT.